The sequence of this TCR beta chain was determined in a study of blood T cell repertoires in COVID-19. TCRdb's copy holds only in-frame clones and misses some; the assay was immunoSEQ multiplex PCR. The repertoire holds fewer than 200,000 clones, approximately 86% seen once, with around 9% in the top ten. CDR3 length: 17 residues. V dropped 3 bases and J dropped 0; count of bases not matched to a gene: 6. Germline values: CDR1 MNHNS, CDR2 SASEGT. This receptor was obtained from a man between 45 and 60 years old with active or convalescent COVID-19. This chain links TRBV6-1 with TRBJ2-3, with 10 bases identical to TRBD2. Sequencing was done on a sample of peripheral blood. CDR3: CASSDGTSVTSTDTQYF. CDR3 DNA: TGTGCCAGCAGTGACGGGACTAGCGTCACTAGCACAGATACGCAGTATTTT.